Listed here are 20 T cell receptor beta chains from one sample, sequenced in a study of blood T cell repertoires in COVID-19 (dated by TCRdb to between 2020 and 2021). The library was generated by the immunoSEQ multiplex PCR assay. As stored in TCRdb, this immuneACCESS dataset retains in-frame rearrangements with V and J assigned. A fraction of the clones does not appear; measured against another copy, unresolved V genes explain less than half of the discrepancy, and the remainder lacks a known reason. For this sample the table gives about 400,000 clones, of which around 86% were detected only once. 3% of the sample is taken by the ten largest. The material sequenced was peripheral blood. Receptors originate from a human donor in a cohort sampled during active COVID-19.

The CDR3 coding sequence is TGTGCCATCAGTGAGTCGGGCAGTTGGGCCAACGTCCTGACTTTC. It codes for CAISESGSWANVLTF. V usage is TRBV10-3 and J usage is TRBJ2-6, with D uncertain. The CDR3 length is 15 residues. The germline V gene encodes CDR1 ENHRY and CDR2 SYGVKD. With 0 bases removed from V and 5 bases from J, the gap between germline ends came to 8 bases.

This sequence joins TRBV28 and TRBJ2-2; 7 nucleotides line up with TRBD1. Germline lookup yields CDR1 MDHEN and CDR2 SYDVKM. This CDR3 region has 16 residues. J lost 1 base, V lost 1 base, and 3 bases had no gene match. The CDR3 protein is CASSLSRTGNTGELFF. CDR3 in DNA: TGTGCCAGCAGTTTATCCCGGACAGGGAACACCGGGGAGCTGTTTTTT.

This chain connects TRBV5-1 to TRBJ2-1; TRBD2 aligns across 13 bases. The CDR3 runs to 18 residues. Germline V gene lookup returns CDR1 SGHRS and CDR2 YFSETQ. Losses at the gene ends were 3 bases for V and 6 bases for J; bases not matched to a gene: 12. The CDR3 DNA follows: TGCGCCAGCAGCTGGCCATCTCAAGGGACTAGCGGGGTCAATGAGCAGTTCTTC. Translation gives CASSWPSQGTSGVNEQFF.

This rearrangement joins TRBV5-1 to TRBJ2-1; 10 bases map to TRBD1. This CDR3 region has 15 residues. Germline values: CDR1 SGHRS, CDR2 YFSETQ. V lost 2 bases to trimming and J lost 3 bases; unmatched junction nucleotides: 2. The CDR3 nucleotides are TGCGCCAGCAGCTTTCGGACAGGGGGCTACAATGAGCAGTTCTTC. This gives the protein CASSFRTGGYNEQFF.

V and J are TRBV21-1 and TRBJ1-1; TRBD1, as called in the table, went unchecked against the DNA. TRBV21-1 counts as a pseudogene. The CDR3 is made up of 15 amino acids. The CDR3 loop is CASRDHLRDREEAFF. CDR3 sequence (DNA): TGTGCCAGCAGGGATCATCTCCGTGACAGGGAAGAAGCTTTCTTT.

There are many counts of this clone. CDR3 bases: TGTGCCAGTAGTAACCATAGGACAGGCAACTACGAGCAGTACTTC. Its translation is CASSNHRTGNYEQYF. This sequence joins TRBV19 and TRBJ2-7; TRBD1 matches 7 bases. V shed 4 bases and J 3 bases; nucleotides not matched to a gene: 9. Germline CDR1 LNHDA, CDR2 SQIVND (reference sequence). This CDR3 comprises 15 residues.

V usage is TRBV6-6 and J usage is TRBJ1-2; D possibly corresponds to TRBD1 (5 bases). V dropped 0 bases and J dropped 6 bases, with 8 bases sitting between them. Germline assignment: CDR1 MNHNY and CDR2 SVGAGI (reference sequence). The CDR3 runs to 13 residues. The CDR3: CASSYSTVDGYTF. CDR3 sequence (DNA): TGTGCCAGCAGTTACTCGACAGTGGATGGCTACACCTTC.

J is TRBJ2-3 and V is TRBV5-5; D remains ambiguous. The germline V gene has CDR1 SGHKS and CDR2 YYEKEE (reference sequence). Trimming took off 1 base at V and 2 bases at J, with 8 bases between the two ends. This CDR3 region has 14 residues. This chain's CDR3 is CASSLRGTTDTQYF. CDR3 DNA sequence: TGTGCCAGCAGCTTGAGAGGAACCACAGATACGCAGTATTTT.

The V gene is TRBV2, the J gene TRBJ1-1; D remains ambiguous. CDR1 and CDR2 (germline): SNHLY, FYNNEI. V was pared by 8 bases and J by 5 bases, with 12 bases between. The length of the CDR3 is 12 residues. CDR3 sequence (DNA): TGTGCCAGCCGCCCCCGAGGAACTGAAGCTTTCTTT. This translates into CASRPRGTEAFF.

The sample holds one count of this clone. The V call is TRBV11-2, the J call TRBJ2-5; weak D call: TRBD2 (6 bases). This CDR3 has 15 residues. Per germline, CDR1 SGHAT and CDR2 FQNNGV. The V gene lost 1 base and the J gene lost 4 bases, with 13 bases spanning the gap. The CDR3 DNA follows: TGTGCCAGCAGCTTAGGGCCGACTAGGCGAGAGACCCAGTACTTC. It translates to CASSLGPTRRETQYF.

The chain combines TRBV6-5 with TRBJ2-1; a possible D gene is TRBD1 (6 bases). Trimming took off 4 bases at V and 6 bases at J, with 10 bases between the two ends. The CDR3 loop spans 13 amino acids. Per germline, CDR1 MNHEY and CDR2 SVGAGI. The CDR3, as DNA: TGTGCCAGCAGTTCCAGGGGTTTCAATGAGCAGTTCTTC. Residues: CASSSRGFNEQFF.

The V gene is TRBV4-1, the J gene TRBJ2-2; 9 bases are a match to TRBD1. Per the germline V gene, CDR1 is MGHRA and CDR2 is YSYEKL. This CDR3 comprises 17 residues. With V trimmed by 7 bases and J by 3 bases, 12 bases remained unmatched. The CDR3 spells CASTLGWDRVHTGELFF. Written as DNA, the CDR3 is TGCGCCAGCACCCTCGGCTGGGACAGGGTTCACACCGGGGAGCTGTTTTTT.

The chain couples TRBV7-9 to TRBJ2-7, with TRBD2 identical over 11 bases. The length of the CDR3 is 15 residues. V lost 4 bases, J lost 4 bases, and 6 bases stayed unmatched. In germline, CDR1 is SEHNR, CDR2 FQNEAQ (reference sequence). The CDR3 sequence is CASSSRTSGSYEQYF. CDR3 bases: TGTGCCAGCAGCTCTAGGACTAGCGGGTCGTACGAGCAGTACTTC.

The chain has TRBV9 and TRBJ2-2, with D possibly matching TRBD2 (5 bases). V was pared by 4 bases and J by 1 base, with 14 bases between. The V gene's germline CDR1 is SGDLS and CDR2 YYNGEE. The CDR3 covers 16 residues. CDR3 coding DNA: TGTGCCAGCAGCCCCCCCCGAGCGGAGAACACCGGGGAGCTGTTTTTT. This gives the protein CASSPPRAENTGELFF.

V is TRBV7-8 and J is TRBJ1-5, with 10 bases fitting TRBD1. Germline loops: CDR1 SGHVS, CDR2 FQNEAQ. The junction had 6 bases not matched to a gene; V was cut back by 4 bases and J by 6 bases. The CDR3 totals 15 residues. The CDR3 nucleotides are TGTGCCAGCAGCTCCCAGACAGGGGGCGGTCAGCCCCAGCATTTT. Its translation is CASSSQTGGGQPQHF.

This chain joins TRBV4-1 and TRBJ2-3; 11 nucleotides match TRBD1. Germline values: CDR1 MGHRA, CDR2 YSYEKL. Trimming took 4 bases from V and 3 from J; bases not matched to a gene: 6. This CDR3 is 16 amino acids long. The CDR3, as DNA: TGCGCCAGCAGCCCAAAGGACAGGGGGCGAACAGATACGCAGTATTTT. Its translation is CASSPKDRGRTDTQYF.

The chain uses TRBV2 and TRBJ1-6, with 7 bases that match TRBD1. Germline V lookup: CDR1 SNHLY, CDR2 FYNNEI. V dropped 4 bases and J dropped 10; count of bases not matched to a gene: 7. The CDR3 totals 14 residues. CDR3 sequence reads: CASSVRQGQSPLHF. As DNA, the CDR3 is TGTGCCAGCAGTGTTAGACAGGGTCAATCACCCCTCCACTTT.

V and J are TRBV6-2 or TRBV6-3 and TRBJ1-4; TRBD1 might be the D (6 bases). The length of the CDR3 is 13 residues. Germline values: CDR1 MNHEY, CDR2 SVGEGT. V lost 8 bases and J lost 5, with 12 bases in between. CDR3 bases: TGTGCCAGCCGCCGGACAGTAAATGAAAAACTGTTTTTT. It is translated as CASRRTVNEKLFF.

This clone has just one count. J is TRBJ2-7 and V is TRBV6-2 or TRBV6-3, with 8 positions matching TRBD1. Germline CDR1 is MNHEY and CDR2 is SVGEGT. The trim removed 4 bases at V and 2 bases at J, leaving 1 base unmatched. This CDR3 has 13 residues. The CDR3 is CASSWTGTYEQYF. Here the CDR3 DNA reads TGTGCCAGCAGTTGGACAGGGACCTACGAGCAGTACTTC.

About this clone: Different DNA sequences within this sample yield the same CDR3. The rearrangement joins TRBV5-1 to TRBJ1-2; 10 positions agree with TRBD1. The germline V gene encodes CDR1 SGHRS and CDR2 YFSETQ. After removal of 4 bases from V and 3 bases from J, the junction contained 3 bases not matched to a gene. This CDR3 comprises 14 residues. The CDR3 region is CASSLGQGDYGYTF. The CDR3 nucleotides are TGCGCCAGCAGCCTAGGACAGGGGGACTATGGCTACACCTTC.